This paragraph covers one T cell receptor beta chain sequence. This specimen comes from a study of glioma-infiltrating T cells after dendritic cell vaccination. About the research overall: Patients had newly diagnosed or recurrent glioblastoma and received dendritic cell vaccines.

Patients had residual fresh-frozen tumor tissue and more than two years of survival data. The PCR used 60 V beta and 13 J beta primers. Data came from immunoSEQ multiplex PCR; TCRdb stores just in-frame clones and leaves some out. Among 93,000 or so clones listed, roughly 76% were seen once. This CDR3 is 16 amino acids long. The V end lost 0 bases, the J end lost 4 bases, and 13 bases lay between the germline ends. Germline loops: CDR1 SNHLY, CDR2 FYNNEI. The rearrangement uses TRBV2 and TRBJ1-5, with D tentatively TRBD1 (6 bases). The sequence derives from a human donor with glioblastoma. Sequencing used blood, obtained before dendritic cell vaccination. This chain's CDR3 is CASSEALEGGNQPQHF. In DNA, the CDR3 is TGTGCCAGCAGTGAAGCGCTCGAAGGGGGAAATCAGCCCCAGCATTTT.